This passage covers 12 T cell receptor beta chains from one sample sequenced in a study of blood T cell repertoires in COVID-19. Measured with immunoSEQ multiplex PCR; TCRdb has only the in-frame clones, and not every one. Altogether some 220,000 clones are present, 70% to 90% being singletons, with the ten largest covering more than 4%. Sequencing input: peripheral blood. These TCRs come from a man aged 50 or older with acute or convalescent COVID-19.

The chain employs TRBV2 and TRBJ1-2; 10 nucleotides agree with TRBD1. The V gene's germline CDR1 is SNHLY and CDR2 FYNNEI. Losses at the gene ends were 5 bases for V and 4 bases for J; bases not matched to a gene: 1. The CDR3 totals 13 residues. CDR3 bases: TGTGCCAGCAGTCGGACAGGGGGCTATGGCTACACCTTC. It yields the protein CASSRTGGYGYTF.

The chain is built from TRBV7-2 and TRBJ2-7; D call uncertain. Germline V gene sequence: CDR1 SGHTA, CDR2 FQGNSA. V was shortened by 1 base and J by 1 base, with 8 bases between the two germline ends. This CDR3 is 14 amino acids long. CDR3 sequence reads: CASSLGARSYEQYF. In DNA form, the CDR3 reads TGTGCCAGCAGCTTAGGGGCCCGGTCCTACGAGCAGTACTTC.

The chain joins TRBV7-9 to TRBJ1-4; 8 nucleotides match TRBD1. Per the germline V gene, CDR1 is SEHNR and CDR2 is FQNEAQ (reference sequence). This CDR3 is 14 amino acids long. V dropped 5 bases and J dropped 5; count of bases not matched to a gene: 4. For the CDR3, the DNA is TGTGCCAGCAGCCGAGGACAGGGCAATGAAAAACTGTTTTTT. It is translated as CASSRGQGNEKLFF.

This sequence joins TRBV6-5 and TRBJ2-7; 7 bases match TRBD2. Per germline, CDR1 MNHEY and CDR2 SVGAGI. The CDR3 is 16 residues long. J was trimmed by 0 bases and V by 2 bases; bases with no gene match: 7. CDR3 in DNA: TGTGCCAGCAGTTACAGCGGCGGGGGTAACTCCTACGAGCAGTACTTC. Its protein product is CASSYSGGGNSYEQYF.

The chain carries TRBV4-1 and TRBJ1-2, with a weak D call TRBD1 (6 bases). Deletions cut 0 bases from V and 5 bases from J, with 16 bases between. The length of the CDR3 is 16 residues. Germline loops: CDR1 MGHRA, CDR2 YSYEKL. CDR3 coding DNA: TGCGCCAGCAGCCAAGAGGAAAGGACAGCTCCTTATGGCTACACCTTC. Translation gives CASSQEERTAPYGYTF.

This clone was recorded once. The rearrangement links TRBV7-6 to TRBJ1-1, with D uncertain. The germline V gene has CDR1 SGHVS and CDR2 FNYEAQ. The CDR3 spans 14 residues. V lost 3 bases, J lost 5 bases, and 13 bases lay in between. DNA for the CDR3: TGTGCCAGCAGCTTCAACAGTGCTGGAACTGAAGCTTTCTTT. Translating gives CASSFNSAGTEAFF.

The chain is built from TRBV11-3 and TRBJ1-6, with a weak D call TRBD1 (6 bases). The CDR3 contains 15 residues. Trimming removed 2 bases at V and 3 bases at J, with 8 bases between. Germline CDR1 and CDR2: SGHNT and YENEEA. The CDR3 protein is CASSLQGIYNSPLHF. CDR3 in DNA: TGTGCCAGCAGCTTACAGGGGATCTATAATTCACCCCTCCACTTT.

V gene TRBV19 combines with J gene TRBJ2-2; 7 nucleotides match TRBD1. This CDR3 comprises 16 residues. Germline trimming cut 0 bases from V and 1 base from J; bases unmatched to any gene: 2. The germline gives CDR1 LNHDA, CDR2 SQIVND (reference sequence). As DNA, the CDR3 is TGTGCCAGTAGTATAGAGACAGGGTGGAACACCGGGGAGCTGTTTTTT. Protein: CASSIETGWNTGELFF. Based on the CDR3 plus reference TRBV19 and TRBJ2-2, the full variable domain is DGGITQSPKYLFRKEGQNVTLSCEQNLNHDAMYWYRQDPGQGLRLIYYSQIVNDFQKGDIAEGYSVSREKKESFPLTVTSAQKNPTAFYLCASSIETGWNTGELFFGEGSRLTVL.

The rearrangement joins TRBV11-3 to TRBJ2-2; a possible D gene is TRBD1 (6 bases). Trimming took 9 bases from V and 3 from J, leaving 11 bases between them. The CDR3 is made up of 13 amino acids. The germline CDR1 and CDR2 sequences are SGHNT and YENEEA. CDR3 in DNA: TGTGCCAGTTTACAGGGTTACACCGGGGAGCTGTTTTTT. It yields the protein CASLQGYTGELFF. Together with reference TRBV11-3 and TRBJ2-2, the CDR3 gives the full variable domain: EAGVVQSPRYKIIEKKQPVAFWCNPISGHNTLYWYLQNLGQGPELLIRYENEEAVDDSQLPKDRFSAERLKGVDSTLKIQPAELGDSAVYLCASLQGYTGELFFGEGSRLTVL.

J is TRBJ1-4 and V is TRBV7-9; possible D gene TRBD1, 5 bases. V lost 2 bases to trimming and J lost 8 bases, with 15 bases between them. The germline gives CDR1 SEHNR, CDR2 FQNEAQ (reference sequence). The CDR3 has 15 residues. The CDR3 protein is CASSLTPSGGEKLFF. For the CDR3, the DNA is TGTGCCAGCAGCTTAACCCCCTCGGGGGGAGAAAAACTGTTTTTT.

This chain links TRBV25-1 with TRBJ2-7; D perhaps matches TRBD2 (5 bases). The ends were cut back, 7 bases at V and 3 bases at J, with 13 bases in the middle. This CDR3 has 13 residues. Germline-derived CDR1 and CDR2 are MGHDK and SYGVNS. CDR3 DNA sequence: TGTGCCAGCATCGGGGAGAAATACTACGAGCAGTACTTC. This encodes CASIGEKYYEQYF.

V is TRBV7-9 and J is TRBJ2-7; TRBD1 is a possible D gene (6 bases). The CDR3 extends over 13 amino acids. The V gene's germline CDR1 is SEHNR and CDR2 FQNEAQ (reference sequence). Trimming left V 4 bases short and J 3 bases short, with 10 bases between. CDR3 in DNA: TGTGCCAGCAGCTCGGACAGATACTACGAGCAGTACTTC. Protein product: CASSSDRYYEQYF.